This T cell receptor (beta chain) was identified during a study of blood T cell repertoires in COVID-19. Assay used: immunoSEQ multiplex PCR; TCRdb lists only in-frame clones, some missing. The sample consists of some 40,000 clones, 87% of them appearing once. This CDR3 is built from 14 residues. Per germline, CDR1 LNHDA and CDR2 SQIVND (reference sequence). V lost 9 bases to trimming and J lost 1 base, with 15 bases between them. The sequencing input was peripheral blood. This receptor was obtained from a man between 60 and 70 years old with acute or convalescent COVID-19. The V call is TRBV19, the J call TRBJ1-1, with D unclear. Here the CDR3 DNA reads TGTGCCAGCCGTTCAGGAGGGTGGAACACTGAAGCTTTCTTT. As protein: CASRSGGWNTEAFF.